The sample holds a few counts of the clone carrying this TCR beta chain. Sequence at one end of the junction differs from germline and may be a read error. TCRdb keeps only in-frame clones here, not all; method: immunoSEQ multiplex PCR. The repertoire holds roughly 200,000 clones, about 85% seen once, with approximately 8% in the top ten. This sample is part of a study of blood T cell repertoires in COVID-19. Germline V CDR1 and CDR2: MNHEY, SMNVEV (reference sequence). The CDR3 length is 18 residues. The chain uses TRBV27 and TRBJ2-7, with 12 bases fitting TRBD2. This TCR came from a woman of 80 years or more with acute or convalescent COVID-19. Sequencing was performed on peripheral blood. DNA for the CDR3: TGTGCCAGCAGTTCCTCCCCCGATCTTTTGCTAGCGGGGGGGTACGGGTGCTTC. It yields the protein CASSSSPDLLLAGGYGCF.